These 25 T cell receptor beta chains share one sample of origin, sequenced in a study of PD-L1 blockade in urothelial cancer. Some clones are missing from TCRdb's copy, which holds only in-frame ones; the method was immunoSEQ multiplex PCR. The table has more than 30,000 clones, 85% to 90% seen once. The starting material was PBMCs, obtained around atezolizumab (anti-PD-L1) treatment. The receptors originated from a man aged 50 or older with urothelial cancer.

CDR3 sequence: CASRGTGEGSYNEQFF. As DNA, the CDR3 is TGTGCCAGCAGGGGGACAGGGGAGGGCTCCTACAATGAGCAGTTCTTC. The V gene is TRBV2, the J gene TRBJ2-1; the match to TRBD1 covers 10 bases. The V and J ends lost 6 bases and 0 bases, in that order; junction bases with no gene match: 5. The CDR3 runs 16 residues. CDR1 and CDR2 from the germline V gene are SNHLY and FYNNEI.

The chain has TRBV9 and TRBJ2-3; TRBD1 aligns across 7 bases. Trimming took 0 bases from V and 0 from J; bases not matched to a gene: 1. This CDR3 spans 15 amino acids. Germline assignment: CDR1 SGDLS and CDR2 YYNGEE. This CDR3 reads CASSVGTGSTDTQYF. CDR3 nucleotide sequence: TGTGCCAGCAGCGTAGGGACAGGTAGCACAGATACGCAGTATTTT. The full variable domain, with the rest looked up from reference TRBV9 and TRBJ2-3, is DSGVTQTPKHLITATGQRVTLRCSPRSGDLSVYWYQQSLDQGLQFLIQYYNGEERAKGNILERFSAQQFPDLHSELNLSSLELGDSALYFCASSVGTGSTDTQYFGPGTRLTVL.

This chain links TRBV5-1 with TRBJ2-5, with 16 positions matching TRBD2. Unmatched junction bases numbered 7, after V lost 4 bases and J lost 1 base. CDR3 length: 18 amino acids. In germline, CDR1 is SGHRS, CDR2 YFSETQ. CDR3 DNA: TGCGCCAGCAGCGGGGGACTAGCGGGAGGGCCGGGCCAAGAGACCCAGTACTTC. Its protein is CASSGGLAGGPGQETQYF.

This clone was picked up one time. The genes are TRBV11-2 and TRBJ2-1; TRBD1 aligns across 10 bases. The germline V gene encodes CDR1 SGHAT and CDR2 FQNNGV. With V trimmed by 1 base and J by 8 bases, 8 bases remained unmatched. The CDR3 consists of 16 residues. The DNA of the CDR3 is TGTGCCAGCAGCTTAGCGGGAGGGACAGGGGACCATGAGCAGTTCTTC. This gives the protein CASSLAGGTGDHEQFF. Together with reference TRBV11-2 and TRBJ2-1, the CDR3 gives the full variable domain: EAGVAQSPRYKIIEKRQSVAFWCNPISGHATLYWYQQILGQGPKLLIQFQNNGVVDDSQLPKDRFSAERLKGVDSTLKIQPAKLEDSAVYLCASSLAGGTGDHEQFFGPGTRLTVL.

CDR3 in DNA: TGTGCCAGTAGTATTACAGGGGACCGTGAAGCTTTCTTT. It translates to CASSITGDREAFF. The chain recombines TRBV19 with TRBJ1-1, with 7 bases matching TRBD1. The V segment lost 3 bases and the J segment 7 bases; nucleotides outside the gene matches: 5. CDR1 and CDR2 (germline): LNHDA, SQIVND (reference sequence). This CDR3 region has 13 residues.

For this clone: One junction end does not reproduce the germline sequence, and a read error may be involved. In DNA form, the CDR3 reads TGTGCCAGCAGCTTGACAACAGGGTGGATCTTC. Its protein is CASSLTTGWIF. The V gene is TRBV5-6, the J gene TRBJ2-1; D might be TRBD1 (6 bases). The CDR3 consists of 11 residues. CDR1 SGHDT and CDR2 YYEEEE come from the germline V gene.

The chain is built from TRBV6-1 and TRBJ1-3; 10 bases fit TRBD1. After removal of 5 bases from V and 4 bases from J, the junction contained 5 bases not matched to a gene. Germline V gene sequence: CDR1 MNHNS, CDR2 SASEGT. The CDR3 is 15 residues long. The CDR3 reads CASSWTGGRGNTIYF. The CDR3, as DNA: TGTGCCAGCAGTTGGACAGGGGGAAGAGGAAACACCATATATTTT.

Only a few counts were recorded for this clone. The chain carries TRBV2 and TRBJ2-5, with 8 bases identical to TRBD1. Trimming at V came to 1 base and at J to 4 bases, leaving 8 bases not matched to a gene. Germline loops: CDR1 SNHLY, CDR2 FYNNEI. CDR3 length: 16 amino acids. CDR3 loop: CASSEGGRGLIETQYF. In DNA form, the CDR3 reads TGTGCCAGCAGTGAAGGTGGCAGGGGGCTTATAGAGACCCAGTACTTC.

The J gene is TRBJ1-2, the V gene TRBV10-3; TRBD1 might be the D (6 bases). This CDR3 has 15 residues. The V end lost 4 bases, the J end lost 5 bases, and 17 bases lay between the germline ends. Germline-derived CDR1 and CDR2 are ENHRY and SYGVKD. The CDR3 loop reads CAISVGTFSRYGYTF. CDR3 coding DNA: TGTGCCATCAGTGTTGGGACATTTTCTAGATATGGCTACACCTTC.

The CDR3 bases are TGTGCCAGCAGGCCAGGGGGTAGCGGGAGGGCCGAGACCCAGTACTTC. This sequence encodes CASRPGGSGRAETQYF. This sequence joins TRBV27 and TRBJ2-5; TRBD2 agrees at 11 bases. V lost 6 bases and J lost 5; bases outside the gene matches: 11. There are 16 residues in the CDR3. The germline V gene encodes CDR1 MNHEY and CDR2 SMNVEV (reference sequence).

This clone was seen only once. CDR3: CASSFIAGASPYEQYF. For the CDR3, the DNA is TGTGCCAGCAGTTTCATAGCGGGAGCGTCGCCCTACGAGCAGTACTTC. The chain joins TRBV27 to TRBJ2-7; 9 bases match TRBD2. The germline gives CDR1 MNHEY, CDR2 SMNVEV (reference sequence). The ends lost 3 bases at V and 2 bases at J; junction bases unmatched: 8. The CDR3 covers 16 residues.

The V and J genes are TRBV7-3 and TRBJ2-3, with D possibly TRBD1 on 6 matching bases. The germline V gene encodes CDR1 SGHTA and CDR2 FQGTGA. V lost 5 bases, J lost 0 bases, and 15 bases lay in between. The CDR3 length is 16 residues. CDR3 bases: TGTGCCAGCAGCGCGTCCGGGACACGTAGCACAGATACGCAGTATTTT. Protein: CASSASGTRSTDTQYF.

V is TRBV6-1 and J is TRBJ1-1, with D maybe TRBD1 (5 bases). The V end was cut by 4 bases, the J end by 3 bases, with 9 bases between. The length of the CDR3 is 13 residues. Looked up from germline, CDR1 is MNHNS and CDR2 is SASEGT. This CDR3 reads CASSAQEYTEAFF. The CDR3 DNA reads TGTGCCAGCAGTGCACAGGAGTACACTGAAGCTTTCTTT.

The chain is built from TRBV29-1 and TRBJ2-2, with D possibly being TRBD2 (7 bases). Germline V gives CDR1 SQVTM, CDR2 ANQGSEA. Trimming removed 1 base from V and 4 bases from J, with 13 bases in between. This CDR3 is 15 amino acids long. The CDR3 is CSVEGEGGRTGELFF. CDR3 nucleotide sequence: TGCAGCGTTGAAGGGGAGGGGGGGCGCACCGGGGAGCTGTTTTTT.

The chain couples TRBV4-2 to TRBJ2-6; D not resolved. CDR1 is LGHNA and CDR2 is YNFKEQ in the germline V gene. This CDR3 region has 18 residues. The V gene lost 0 bases and the J gene lost 3 bases, with 15 bases spanning the gap. CDR3 region: CASSQDAQSQSGANVLTF. Written as DNA, the CDR3 is TGTGCCAGCAGCCAAGACGCACAGTCTCAGAGTGGGGCCAACGTCCTGACTTTC.

V gene TRBV25-1 combines with J gene TRBJ2-1; 12 bases fit TRBD1. Germline V CDR1 and CDR2: MGHDK, SYGVNS. V shed 5 bases and J 4 bases; nucleotides not matched to a gene: 6. The CDR3 runs 16 residues. CDR3 in amino acids: CASSNEGQGAYNEQFF. The CDR3 DNA sequence: TGTGCCAGCAGTAACGAGGGACAGGGGGCGTACAATGAGCAGTTCTTC.

The genes are TRBV27 and TRBJ2-7, with 7 bases fitting TRBD1. This CDR3 contains 14 residues. V lost 6 bases, J lost 6 bases, and 11 bases stayed unmatched. The germline V gene has CDR1 MNHEY and CDR2 SMNVEV (reference sequence). This chain's CDR3 is CASRPQGSLGEQYF. In DNA form, the CDR3 reads TGTGCCAGCAGGCCACAGGGGAGTCTTGGCGAGCAGTACTTC.

The gene calls are TRBV29-1 and TRBJ2-2, with D possibly TRBD2 on 6 matching bases. The germline V and J ends were trimmed by 6 bases and 5 bases, with 19 bases remaining between them. The CDR3 length is 15 residues. Germline V gene lookup returns CDR1 SQVTM and CDR2 ANQGSEA. CDR3 region: CSVREWDSLTGELFF. CDR3 nucleotide sequence: TGCAGCGTCCGAGAGTGGGACTCCTTGACCGGGGAGCTGTTTTTT.

This clone has just one count. V and J are TRBV7-8 and TRBJ2-3; TRBD1 matches at 9 bases. The V segment lost 2 bases and the J segment 4 bases; nucleotides outside the gene matches: 7. Germline V gene sequence: CDR1 SGHVS, CDR2 FQNEAQ. The CDR3 consists of 16 residues. This chain's CDR3 is CASSLSGTGRADTQYF. CDR3 nucleotides: TGTGCCAGCAGCTTATCTGGGACAGGGAGGGCAGATACGCAGTATTTT.

This sequence joins TRBV4-3 and TRBJ2-3; D ambiguous. This CDR3 region has 15 residues. Germline V CDR1 and CDR2: LGHNA, YSLEER. Trimming shortened V by 1 base and J by 0 bases, and 8 bases separated the two germline ends. CDR3 protein: CASSQVERSTDTQYF. CDR3 coding DNA: TGCGCCAGCAGCCAAGTAGAGCGTAGCACAGATACGCAGTATTTT.

The gene calls are TRBV5-1 and TRBJ1-2; D call uncertain. CDR3 length: 13 amino acids. V lost 0 bases and J lost 9, with 12 bases in between. From germline, CDR1 is SGHRS and CDR2 YFSETQ. This chain's CDR3 is CASSLDLKSRYTF. The CDR3 region has the DNA TGCGCCAGCAGCTTGGACCTTAAGAGTCGCTACACCTTC.

This clone was counted once. The chain is built from TRBV2 and TRBJ2-5; TRBD1 matches 9 bases. Trimming took 8 bases from V and 4 from J; bases not matched to a gene: 2. The CDR3 has 12 residues. CDR1 and CDR2 (germline): SNHLY, FYNNEI. Here the CDR3 reads CASLGQGETQYF. In nucleotides, the CDR3 is TGTGCCAGCTTGGGACAGGGAGAGACCCAGTACTTC. The full variable domain, its missing parts supplied by reference TRBV2 and TRBJ2-5, is EPEVTQTPSHQVTQMGQEVILRCVPISNHLYFYWYRQILGQKVEFLVSFYNNEISEKSEIFDDQFSVERPDGSNFTLKIRSTKLEDSAMYFCASLGQGETQYFGPGTRLLVL.

The chain couples TRBV4-1 to TRBJ1-1, with no clear D. Looked up from germline, CDR1 is MGHRA and CDR2 is YSYEKL. The CDR3 runs 14 residues. The V end was cut by 0 bases, the J end by 6 bases, with 11 bases between. The CDR3 nucleotides are TGCGCCAGCAGCCAAGAAGAACGCTACCCTGAAGCTTTCTTT. As protein: CASSQEERYPEAFF.

J is TRBJ1-4 and V is TRBV4-3; tentatively, D is TRBD1 (6 bases). With 0 bases removed from V and 5 bases from J, the gap between germline ends came to 13 bases. The CDR3 covers 16 residues. Germline V lookup: CDR1 LGHNA, CDR2 YSLEER. The CDR3 reads CASSQDPQGSNEKLFF. Here the CDR3 DNA reads TGCGCCAGCAGCCAAGACCCTCAGGGGTCCAATGAAAAACTGTTTTTT.

V and J are TRBV7-8 and TRBJ1-5; D may be TRBD1 (5 bases). The CDR3 sequence is 14 residues long. Germline values: CDR1 SGHVS, CDR2 FQNEAQ. V lost 3 bases and J 7 bases, leaving 13 bases between the germline ends. The CDR3 DNA reads as TGTGCCAGCAGCTTGCAGGGAGGGACGCAGCCCCAGCATTTT. The encoded protein is CASSLQGGTQPQHF.